The rows below give T cell receptor beta chains drawn from one sample of a study of chemoradiotherapy in HPV16-positive cancers. The method was immunoSEQ multiplex PCR; TCRdb's version includes in-frame clones alone and lacks a portion of them. The repertoire has over 20,000 clones, around 75% of them found once; the top ten carry 2.6%. Sampling was done from a patient who underwent chemoradiotherapy. The origin of the receptors is a human donor with HPV-associated anogenital cancer. The CDR3 runs from the conserved cysteine through the conserved F or W. The D gene is left open where the match is weak. The size of a clone is reported for some rows only, either as once, few or many, or as a class for expanded clones.

j_gene | d_gene | v_gene | abundance | CDR3nt | CDR3aa
TRBJ2-7 | . | TRBV7-9 | . | TGTGCCAGCAGCGCAAGTCGAGACAGCTCCTACGAGCAGTACTTC | CASSASRDSSYEQYF
TRBJ2-1 | TRBD1 | TRBV27 | once | TGTGCCAGCAGTTCAGACAGGGGGTCCTACAATGAGCAGTTCTTC | CASSSDRGSYNEQFF
TRBJ2-3 | . | TRBV19 | . | TGTGCCAGTAGTATGGGAGGCCGGGACGCTAGCACAGATACGCAGTATTTT | CASSMGGRDASTDTQYF
TRBJ2-5 | TRBD1 | TRBV5-1 | once | TGCGCCAGCAGCTTGTCAGGACAGGGGGCCGAGACCCAGTACTTC | CASSLSGQGAETQYF
TRBJ2-5 | . | TRBV28 | . | TGTGCCAGCAGCAGGGGAGGGAGTAAGAGTGAGCAGTACTTC | CASSRGGSKSEQYF
TRBJ1-1 | . | TRBV28 | few | TGTGCCAGCAGAGGGGGGACTGAAGCTTTCTTT | CASRGGTEAFF
TRBJ1-2 | . | TRBV11-3 | once | TGTGCCAGCAGCTTAGGAGGTGTTAGGGGGGACTTCTATGGCTACACCTTC | CASSLGGVRGDFYGYTF
TRBJ1-4 | . | TRBV5-6 | . | TGTGCCAGCAGCTTATCCTCCGGGAGGGGAACTAATGAAAAACTGTTTTTT | CASSLSSGRGTNEKLFF
TRBJ2-6 | . | TRBV11-3 | . | TGTGCCAGCAGCCCCTTCTCTGGGGCCAACGTCCTGACTTTC | CASSPFSGANVLTF
TRBJ1-1 | . | TRBV28 | . | TGTGCCAGCAGTTCCTTAGGGAGGACTGAAGCTTTCTTT | CASSSLGRTEAFF
TRBJ2-1 | TRBD1 | TRBV30 | . | TGTGCCTGGAACCGGGACAGGGGGCTATACAATGAGCAGTTCTTC | CAWNRDRGLYNEQFF
TRBJ1-5 | . | TRBV28 | . | TGTGCCAGCAGGGTAGGGTCACATCAGCCCCAGCATTTT | CASRVGSHQPQHF
TRBJ1-1 | . | TRBV7-9 | . | TGTGCCGTTCATGCCGGGGGATACACTGAAGCTTTCTTT | CAVHAGGYTEAFF
TRBJ1-6 | . | TRBV5-1 | . | TGCGCCAGCAGCCCCCAAAAGGATTCACCCCTCCACTTT | CASSPQKDSPLHF
TRBJ1-1 | . | TRBV28 | . | TGTGCCAGCACCTTGGGGGGATGGGCTGAAGCTTTCTTT | CASTLGGWAEAFF
TRBJ2-2 | TRBD2 | TRBV2 | once | TGTGCCAGCTCAGGGACTAGTCCGAACACCGGGGAGCTGTTTTTT | CASSGTSPNTGELFF
TRBJ1-2 | . | TRBV27 | . | TGTGCCAGCAGTCCTAAAGGGGGGATCTATGGCTACACCTTC | CASSPKGGIYGYTF
TRBJ2-1 | . | TRBV7-2 | . | TGTGCCAGCAGCCGGGGGGGGACAGGGTTGTATGAGCAGTTCTTC | CASSRGGTGLYEQFF
TRBJ1-1 | . | TRBV5-1 | once | TGCGCCAGCAGCTCGGGACATTCGAACACTGAAGCTTTCTTT | CASSSGHSNTEAFF
TRBJ2-3 | . | TRBV5-4 | . | TGTGCCAGCAGGTTCGGAGGGACAGCCACAGATACGCAGTATTTT | CASRFGGTATDTQYF
TRBJ2-3 | . | TRBV28 | . | TGTGCCAGCAGTTCCCCCCACAGGGCAGATACGCAGTATTTT | CASSSPHRADTQYF
TRBJ1-2 | TRBD1 | TRBV28 | . | TGTGCCAGCAGACGACAGGGCTACTATGGCTACACCTTC | CASRRQGYYGYTF
TRBJ2-7 | . | TRBV10-1 | . | TGCGCCAGCAGTTCCGGGACGGGAGCCTACGAGCAGTACTTC | CASSSGTGAYEQYF
TRBJ2-2 | . | TRBV28 | . | TGTGCCAGCAGTTTTTTCGGTGCGGGAAGGCTAACGAACACCGGGGAGCTGTTTTTT | CASSFFGAGRLTNTGELFF
TRBJ1-2 | . | TRBV6-5 | . | TGTGCCAGCAGACCCGACAGGTTCTATGGCTACACCTTC | CASRPDRFYGYTF
TRBJ2-7 | TRBD1 | TRBV7-2 | . | TGTGCCAGCACCCCCGGGACAGGGTCCTACGAGCAGTACTTC | CASTPGTGSYEQYF
TRBJ2-1 | . | TRBV6-5 | . | TGTGCCAGCAGTTACAATGAACAGTGGGGTGGCAATGAGCAGTTCTTC | CASSYNEQWGGNEQFF
TRBJ2-7 | TRBD2 | TRBV30 | . | TGTGCCTGGAATTTAGCGGGAGGGTTGTACGAGCAGTACTTC | CAWNLAGGLYEQYF
TRBJ1-2 | TRBD1 | TRBV7-9 | . | TGTGCCAGCAGCCCCCGACAGGGCGATGGCTACACCTTC | CASSPRQGDGYTF
TRBJ2-2 | . | TRBV7-8 | . | TGTGCCAGCAGCTTAGACACCGGGGAGCTGTTTTTT | CASSLDTGELFF
TRBJ1-5 | . | TRBV27 | . | TGTGCCAGCAGTCATTATAGCAATCAGCCCCAGCATTTT | CASSHYSNQPQHF
TRBJ2-7 | TRBD2 | TRBV25-1 | . | TGTGCCACCGGGGGGTTGGTCGAGCAGTACTTC | CATGGLVEQYF
TRBJ2-1 | . | TRBV27 | . | TGTGCCAGCAGTTTATGGGCTTCTATCAATGAGCAGTTCTTC | CASSLWASINEQFF
TRBJ1-2 | . | TRBV15 | . | TGTGCCACCAGCACCCTAACAGGGAGCTACACCTTC | CATSTLTGSYTF
TRBJ1-1 | TRBD1 | TRBV27 | . | TGTGCCAGCAGTTTGGTCCAGGGGGTCACTGAAGCTTTCTTT | CASSLVQGVTEAFF
TRBJ2-5 | TRBD2 | TRBV4-2 | . | TGTGCCAGCAGCCAAGAAGGGGTGGGGCGGGGGGGCCAGGGGACCCAGTACTTC | CASSQEGVGRGGQGTQYF
TRBJ2-1 | . | TRBV7-6 | . | TGTGCCAGCAGCTTAGATAGCCCCTCGGCGCAGTTCTTC | CASSLDSPSAQFF
TRBJ2-3 | TRBD2 | TRBV5-1 | . | TGCGCCAGCAGCATAAGCGGGGGGCGAAGCACAGATACGCAGTATTTT | CASSISGGRSTDTQYF